The TCR beta chain under discussion was sequenced for a study of CD8+ T cells in alopecia areata. TCR sequencing used cDNA made by reverse transcription of extracted RNA. Profiling relied on immunoSEQ multiplex PCR, and the TCRdb table lists in-frame clones only, not all of them. The sample lists around 300,000 clones, 60% occurring once. Unmatched junction bases numbered 12, after V lost 5 bases and J lost 2 bases. The CDR3 sequence is 16 residues long. Germline loops: CDR1 SGHRS, CDR2 YFSETQ. The sample holds a few counts of this clone. Regarding treatment: oral pan-JAK inhibitor, 5-10 mg twice daily.

The chain is built from TRBV5-1 and TRBJ1-1, with 7 bases aligning to TRBD1. This clonotype was sampled from a human donor with alopecia areata. The sample here was CD4+ T cells sorted from blood, taken at week 52, from a patient treated with tofacitinib. The CDR3 DNA is TGCGCCAGCAGTCGGCCGAGGGACAGCTTCAACACTGAAGCTTTCTTT. It translates to CASSRPRDSFNTEAFF.